The clone carrying this T cell receptor beta chain was seen a single time. Repertoires were generated with immunoSEQ multiplex PCR, while TCRdb's copy carries only in-frame clones and drops some. The table lists 71,000 or so clones, approximately 86% of them singletons. The CDR3 contains 14 residues. CDR1 and CDR2 (germline): MNHNS, SASEGT. V was shortened by 7 bases and J by 5 bases, with 15 bases between the two germline ends. This specimen comes from a study of OX40 agonist ivuxolimab in advanced cancers. Study-wide background: Every 2 weeks, ivuxolimab was infused into the patients intravenously at between 0.01 and 10 mg/kg.

The sequenced sample was CD4+ or CD8+ T cells sorted from blood, obtained in a trial of the OX40 agonist ivuxolimab. This receptor was taken from an adult with an advanced solid tumor such as melanoma, head and neck, liver or kidney cancer. The chain recombines TRBV6-1 with TRBJ1-5; D is unresolved. CDR3 bases: TGTGCCAGCAATACGGGTGGGGAGTATCAGCCCCAGCATTTT. Amino acid sequence: CASNTGGEYQPQHF.